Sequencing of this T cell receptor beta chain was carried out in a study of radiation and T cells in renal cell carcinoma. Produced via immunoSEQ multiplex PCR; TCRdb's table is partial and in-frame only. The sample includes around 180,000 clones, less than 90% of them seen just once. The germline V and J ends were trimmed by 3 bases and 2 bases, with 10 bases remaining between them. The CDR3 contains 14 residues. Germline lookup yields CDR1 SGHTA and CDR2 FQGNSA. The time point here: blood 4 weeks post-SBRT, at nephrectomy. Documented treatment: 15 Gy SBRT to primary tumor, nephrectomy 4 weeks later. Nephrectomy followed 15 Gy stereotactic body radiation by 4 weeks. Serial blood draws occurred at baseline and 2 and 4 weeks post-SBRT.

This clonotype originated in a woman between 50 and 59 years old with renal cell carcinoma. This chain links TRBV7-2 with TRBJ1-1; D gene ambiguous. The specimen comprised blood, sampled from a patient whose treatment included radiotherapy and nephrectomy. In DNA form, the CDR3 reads TGTGCCAGCAGCTTTTCCCGTTCCAACACTGAAGCTTTCTTT. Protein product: CASSFSRSNTEAFF.